These 18 T cell receptor beta chains came from one sample sequenced in a study of T-cell memory formation after mild COVID-19. TCRdb re-analysed the 5' RACE reads in MiXCR, keeping a single row per CDR3 protein. The sample lists 350,000 or so distinct CDR3 sequences; over 10% were seen once. Sequences were obtained from PBMCs or a T cell subset sorted from them (not recorded which). The source is a man between 18 and 35 years old who had mild COVID-19 (a few samples of this study predate the infection). Cell type and time point are not known.

This chain uses TRBV7-8 with TRBJ2-2; no clear D gene. The V gene lost 0 bases and the J gene lost 1 base, with 6 bases spanning the gap. Germline assignment: CDR1 SGHVS and CDR2 FQNEAQ. This CDR3 is 15 amino acids long. CDR3 amino acids: CASSLALVNTGELFF. CDR3 bases: TGTGCCAGCAGCTTAGCGTTGGTGAACACCGGGGAGCTGTTTTTT.

This clonotype has ten or more counts. This chain links TRBV7-8 with TRBJ2-2; a weak D match, TRBD2 (6 bases). The germline gives CDR1 SGHVS, CDR2 FQNEAQ. Trimming took off 5 bases at V and 7 bases at J, with 17 bases between the two ends. The CDR3 sequence is 15 residues long. This chain's CDR3 is CASSPLGGRIGELFF. The CDR3 bases are TGTGCCAGCAGCCCACTCGGGGGTCGCATCGGGGAGCTGTTTTTT.

CDR3: CASSYVPGESTDTQYF. The CDR3 DNA reads TGTGCCAGCAGTTACGTCCCGGGGGAAAGCACAGATACGCAGTATTTT. The gene calls are TRBV6-6 and TRBJ2-3, with D maybe TRBD2 (6 bases). Trimming took off 2 bases at V and 0 bases at J, with 12 bases between the two ends. This CDR3 has 16 amino acids. Germline CDR1 and CDR2: MNHNY and SVGAGI (reference sequence).

This clonotype was counted at least ten times. The chain is built from TRBV25-1 and TRBJ2-5, with 10 bases identical to TRBD1. CDR1 and CDR2 from the germline V gene are MGHDK and SYGVNS. This CDR3 has 16 residues. Trimming removed 3 bases from V and 5 bases from J; junction bases left unmatched: 9. In nucleotides, the CDR3 is TGTGCCAGCAGTGATCTAACCGGGACAGGGGTCGAGACCCAGTACTTC. Translating gives CASSDLTGTGVETQYF.

Ten or more counts support this clonotype. The chain has TRBV5-1 and TRBJ1-5, with a possible D match to TRBD1 (6 bases). V was pared by 4 bases and J by 3 bases, with 17 bases between. This CDR3 contains 16 residues. Germline-derived CDR1 and CDR2 are SGHRS and YFSETQ. In nucleotides, the CDR3 is TGCGCCAGCAGCCCGGGAACAGGGACCCTCAATCAGCCCCAGCATTTT. Encoded protein: CASSPGTGTLNQPQHF.

Remarks on this clonotype: No conserved phenylalanine or tryptophan is present at the end of the CDR3, so a read error is the likely explanation. It is unclear where the CDR3 begins or ends on the DNA, so no DNA is shown, and the CDR3 is as TCRdb lists it. This rearrangement joins TRBV21-1 to TRBJ2-6; TRBD1 is the table's D call and was not checked against the DNA. TRBV21-1 represents a pseudogene. The CDR3 is made up of 18 amino acids, end residues included. The CDR3 sequence is CASSPEGHRSSGANVLTL.

The J gene is TRBJ2-7, the V gene TRBV20-1, with D perhaps TRBD2 (5 bases). The CDR3 totals 11 residues. Looked up from germline, CDR1 is DFQATT and CDR2 is SNEGSKA (reference sequence). V was cut by 7 bases and J by 0 bases, with 7 bases left in between. In nucleotides, the CDR3 is TGCAGTGTACGGGACTCCTACGAGCAGTACGTC. Translation: CSVRDSYEQYV.

This clonotype showed up just a few times. V usage is TRBV4-1 and J usage is TRBJ2-7; D possibly uses TRBD1 or TRBD2 (5 bases each). The CDR3 totals 15 residues. Trimming cost V 1 base and J 6 bases, with 16 bases left between them. Germline V CDR1 and CDR2: MGHRA, YSYEKL. The chain's CDR3 is CASSQGPGTPGEQYV. The CDR3 coding sequence is TGCGCCAGCAGCCAAGGACCAGGGACCCCGGGCGAGCAGTACGTC.

This clonotype appeared a few times. The chain is built from TRBV18 and TRBJ2-7; weak D call: TRBD2 (6 bases). The CDR3 has 15 residues. CDR1 is KGHSH and CDR2 is LQKENI in the germline V gene. V shed 3 bases and J shed 4 bases, with 16 bases lying between them. The CDR3 DNA sequence: TGTGCCAGCTCACCGCCGACCGGGGGTAAATACGAGCAGTACTTC. The encoded protein is CASSPPTGGKYEQYF.

This clonotype has just a few counts. The chain employs TRBV12-3 or TRBV12-4 and TRBJ1-1; D may be TRBD1 (5 bases). There are 15 residues in the CDR3. V was clipped by 6 bases and J by 1 base, with 15 bases between them. CDR3 in amino acids: CASRYPGTPNTEAFF. For the CDR3, the DNA is TGTGCCAGCAGGTACCCCGGGACCCCGAACACTGAAGCTTTCTTT.

This clonotype was seen many times. The V and J genes are TRBV6-5 and TRBJ2-7; TRBD2 might be the D (6 bases). CDR1 is MNHEY and CDR2 is SVGAGI in the germline V gene. The CDR3 is made up of 16 amino acids. V was shortened by 2 bases and J by 4 bases, with 18 bases between the two germline ends. CDR3: CASSYRGLGSGYEQYF. CDR3 nucleotide sequence: TGTGCCAGCAGTTACCGAGGTTTGGGGAGCGGGTACGAGCAGTACTTC.

V and J are TRBV7-6 and TRBJ2-7; D is undetermined. This CDR3 has 13 residues. CDR1 is SGHVS and CDR2 is FNYEAQ in the germline V gene. V shed 4 bases and J shed 3 bases, with 10 bases lying between them. The CDR3 DNA reads TGTGCCAGCAGCTGGGATGGGCTCTACGAGCAGTACTTC. Protein sequence: CASSWDGLYEQYF.

This clonotype was recorded at least ten times. The V and J genes are TRBV7-2 and TRBJ1-2; 8 bases align to TRBD1. Germline assignment: CDR1 SGHTA and CDR2 FQGNSA. The CDR3 runs to 15 residues. After removal of 2 bases from V and 8 bases from J, the junction contained 10 bases not matched to a gene. The CDR3 loop is CASSLFLTGEDGYTF. The CDR3 bases are TGTGCCAGCAGCTTATTTCTGACAGGGGAGGACGGCTACACCTTC.

This clonotype showed up many times. The chain joins TRBV7-9 to TRBJ2-3, with 8 bases lining up with TRBD2. CDR1 is SEHNR, CDR2 FQNEAQ, per germline (reference sequence). This CDR3 comprises 15 residues. V shed 10 bases and J 2 bases; nucleotides not matched to a gene: 11. The CDR3 region is CAIWQRGRNTDTQYF. The CDR3 coding sequence is TGTGCCATCTGGCAGCGGGGGCGGAACACAGATACGCAGTATTTT.

V is TRBV6-5 and J is TRBJ2-5; no definite D call. The CDR3 length is 14 residues. CDR1 is MNHEY and CDR2 is SVGAGI in the germline V gene. V lost 5 bases, J lost 3 bases, and 13 bases lay in between. The CDR3 region has the DNA TGTGCCAGCAGTCGAACAAGGTCCGAAGAGACCCAGTACTTC. Amino acid sequence: CASSRTRSEETQYF.

This clonotype was seen only a few times. V is TRBV5-1 and J is TRBJ2-1; D unresolved. The CDR3 is 12 amino acids. Germline V CDR1 and CDR2: SGHRS, YFSETQ. V dropped 1 base and J dropped 7 bases, with 6 bases sitting between them. The CDR3 loop is CASSLSANEQFF. The CDR3 DNA sequence: TGCGCCAGCAGCTTGTCGGCTAATGAGCAGTTCTTC.

The chain has TRBV28 and TRBJ2-5; 8 bases line up with TRBD1. CDR1 MDHEN and CDR2 SYDVKM come from the germline V gene. The length of the CDR3 is 16 residues. The V segment lost 6 bases and the J segment 5 bases; nucleotides outside the gene matches: 14. CDR3 bases: TGTGCCAGCAGGACCCACCAGGGGGCACCGGGCGAGACCCAGTACTTC. It translates to CASRTHQGAPGETQYF.

The gene calls are TRBV12-3 or TRBV12-4 and TRBJ1-4; D remains unclear. With 3 bases removed from V and 5 bases from J, the gap between germline ends came to 13 bases. The CDR3 covers 15 residues. The CDR3 DNA sequence: TGTGCCAGCAGTTTGCCCGTCCGAACAAATGAAAAACTGTTTTTT. It encodes CASSLPVRTNEKLFF.